One T cell receptor beta chain is described in this entry. No cognate antigen has been identified for it. No quality values exist for individual bases; no much larger clone is one base distant. This sample was taken from a study of naive CD8 T cells in extremely preterm neonates (TCRdb year 2017). Background for the entire study: The study compared TCRbeta CDR3 repertoires of sorted naive CD8+ T cells across four age groups: extremely preterm neonates, term neonates, young children and adults.

TCRbeta CDR3 regions were amplified from genomic DNA by a two-step, bias-controlled multiplex PCR. The multiplex PCR included primers specific for each TRBV and TRBJ gene segment. TCRbeta repertoire data were generated with the immunoSEQ Assay. In the paper's pipeline: A relative-frequency ratio and a modified nearest-neighbor algorithm were applied to filter and cluster reads so that closely related sequences were merged. V, D and J gene assignments for CDR3 sequences followed IMGT annotation. Template counts were quantified against synthetic TCR CDR3 analog sequences and normalized for PCR amplification bias. Only unique productive sequences, that is, in-frame CDR3 sequences lacking stop codons, were included in the analyses. The immunoSEQ Analyzer software was used to calculate clonality, defined as 1 minus Pielou's evenness, and iChao1 richness. Statistical tests were run in JMP, with either Student's t-test or a non-parametric test chosen according to Shapiro-Wilk normality results. Here the immuneACCESS table is served through TCRdb, limited to in-frame sequences with V and J called. Missing clones are a known gap in these copies; in checked studies unresolved V genes cover under half, and the rest lacks a known reason. V, J and clone size derive from that table, while D and trimming were established from the DNA sequence. The sample yields 7,000 to 9,500 clones; roughly 90% were counted once. The leading ten clones occupy over 0.45% of the sample.

Relative to germline, V is missing 4 bases and J is missing 8 bases, with 17 bases of the junction outside any gene match. The germline V gene sets CDR1 to LGHNA and CDR2 to YSLEER. The CDR3, from cysteine to phenylalanine, totals 18 residues. The retained sequence is limited to the CDR3, 54 bases, with the frame set at the first base. Term cord blood came from a few elective full-term cesarean deliveries at about 36-41 weeks of gestation, without labor or rupture of membranes. Exclusion from the study was applied to pregnancies with fetal demise, active maternal HSV infection or known maternal HIV infection. A FACSAria III cell sorter was used to sort live, Annexin V-negative naive CD8+ T cells (CD3+CD8+CD45RA+CCR7+). Between roughly 17,000 and 110,000 naive CD8+ T cells were sorted per sample. Mixed venous-arterial cord blood was collected with preassembled standardized sampling kits. Cord blood was held at room temperature and processed no more than 4 hours after collection. Ficoll-Paque density gradient centrifugation was used to isolate mononuclear cells from diluted blood. Mononuclear cells were cryopreserved in approximately 10% DMSO with about 90% FBS and stored long term at -150°C before sorting. Thawed cells were stained with Annexin V and antibodies against CD3, CD8, CCR7 and CD45RA. The DNeasy Blood and Tissue Kit was used to extract genomic DNA from sorted cell pellets that had been snap-frozen.

What the authors observed across the whole study: Preterm CDR3s were shorter, with fewer N additions and less junctional trimming, and were closer to germline than those of older groups. The proportion of shared CDR3 nucleotide sequences was higher in preterm neonates (2.7%) than in term neonates (about 0.4%), young children (around 0.03%) and adults (0.01%). To track T cell development within individuals, the authors urged prospective longitudinal studies of preterm and term neonates. Among the limitations the authors pointed out were a small sample size and productive template counts that varied across preterm samples. Preterm neonates showed significantly lower iChao1 richness than every other age group (p < 0.05) along with an even clone distribution, indicating a less rich repertoire.

The rearrangement joined TRBV4-3 to TRBJ2-1; the junction holds 10 bases that match TRBD2. This TCR came from a newborn in good health. The source material was naive CD8+ T cells from cord blood. The CDR3 region reads CASSLYTTLVAGGDEQFF. The base sequence is TGCGCCAGCAGCCTTTACACCACCTTAGTAGCGGGAGGTGATGAGCAGTTCTTC.